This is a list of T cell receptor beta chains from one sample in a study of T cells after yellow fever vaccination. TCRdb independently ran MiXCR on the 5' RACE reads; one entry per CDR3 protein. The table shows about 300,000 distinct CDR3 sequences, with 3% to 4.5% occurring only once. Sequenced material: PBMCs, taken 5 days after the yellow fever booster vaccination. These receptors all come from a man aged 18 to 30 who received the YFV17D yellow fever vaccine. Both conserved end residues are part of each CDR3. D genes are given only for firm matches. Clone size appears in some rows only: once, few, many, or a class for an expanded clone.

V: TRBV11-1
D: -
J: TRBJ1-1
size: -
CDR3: CASGLAEQYNTEAFF
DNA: TGTGCCAGCGGACTTGCGGAACAGTATAACACTGAAGCTTTCTTT

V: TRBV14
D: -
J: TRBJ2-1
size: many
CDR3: CASSQWGGASEQFF
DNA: TGTGCCAGCAGCCAATGGGGGGGGGCTAGTGAGCAGTTCTTC

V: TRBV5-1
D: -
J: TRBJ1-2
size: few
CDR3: CASSPADSSNYGYTF
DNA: TGCGCCAGCAGCCCGGCGGACAGTTCTAACTATGGCTACACCTTC

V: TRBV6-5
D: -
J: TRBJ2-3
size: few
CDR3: CASSYGLTIDTQYF
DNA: TGTGCCAGCAGTTACGGACTAACCATCGATACGCAGTATTTT

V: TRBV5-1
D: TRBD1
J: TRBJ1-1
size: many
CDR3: CASSPMGQGNTEAFF
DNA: TGCGCCAGCAGCCCAATGGGACAGGGAAACACTGAAGCTTTCTTT

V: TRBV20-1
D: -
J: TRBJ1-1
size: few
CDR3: CSAKSGANTEAFF
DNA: TGCAGTGCTAAAAGTGGGGCGAACACTGAAGCTTTCTTT

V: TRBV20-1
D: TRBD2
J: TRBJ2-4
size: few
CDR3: CSAAAAASGDKNIQYF
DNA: TGCAGTGCAGCGGCGGCGGCTAGCGGGGACAAAAACATTCAGTACTTC

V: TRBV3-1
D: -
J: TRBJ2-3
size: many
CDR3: CASMQRGVTDTQYF
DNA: TGTGCCAGCATGCAACGCGGAGTCACAGATACGCAGTATTTT

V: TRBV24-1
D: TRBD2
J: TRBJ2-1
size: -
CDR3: CATSGGGYRNEQFF
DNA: TGTGCCACCAGTGGCGGGGGGTATAGGAATGAGCAGTTCTTC

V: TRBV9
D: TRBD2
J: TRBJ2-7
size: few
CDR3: CASSVAAGGYEQYF
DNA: TGTGCCAGCAGCGTAGCCGCGGGGGGCTACGAGCAGTACTTC

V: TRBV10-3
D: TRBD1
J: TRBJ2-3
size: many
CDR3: CAISMGQGRGDTQYF
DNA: TGTGCCATCAGTATGGGACAGGGTAGGGGAGATACGCAGTATTTT

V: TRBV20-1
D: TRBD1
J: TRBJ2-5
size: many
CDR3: CSARGTGIETQYF
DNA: TGCAGTGCTAGAGGGACAGGAATAGAGACCCAGTACTTC

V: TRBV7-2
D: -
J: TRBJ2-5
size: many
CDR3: CASRLGQETQYF
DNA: TGTGCCAGCCGATTAGGCCAAGAGACCCAGTACTTC

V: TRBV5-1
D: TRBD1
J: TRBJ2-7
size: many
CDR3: CASAAQAGGLYEQYF
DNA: TGCGCCAGCGCCGCTCAGGCAGGGGGTTTGTACGAGCAGTACTTC

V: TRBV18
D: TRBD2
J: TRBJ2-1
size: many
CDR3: CASSPPRGVNEQFF
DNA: TGTGCCAGCTCACCACCCCGGGGGGTGAATGAGCAGTTCTTC

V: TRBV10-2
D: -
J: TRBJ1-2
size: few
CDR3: CASAPGGAGRGYTF
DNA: TGCGCCAGCGCCCCGGGGGGGGCAGGTCGCGGCTACACCTTC

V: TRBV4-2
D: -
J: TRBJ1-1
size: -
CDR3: CASSQLSRGELGTEAFF
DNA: TGTGCCAGCAGCCAATTGTCCAGGGGCGAATTGGGCACTGAAGCTTTCTTT

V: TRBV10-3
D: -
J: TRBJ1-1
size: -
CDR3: CAISLVEDRERAEAFF
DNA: TGTGCCATCAGTTTGGTCGAGGACAGAGAGAGGGCTGAAGCTTTCTTT

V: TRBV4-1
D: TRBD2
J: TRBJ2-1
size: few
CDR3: CASSQDIHAGLAGSGGEFF
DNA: TGCGCCAGCAGCCAAGATATCCACGCGGGACTAGCGGGGAGCGGAGGCGAGTTCTTC

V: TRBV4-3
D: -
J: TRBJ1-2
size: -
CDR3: CASSPALTEIYYGYTF
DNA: TGCGCCAGCAGCCCTGCATTGACAGAGATCTACTATGGCTACACCTTC

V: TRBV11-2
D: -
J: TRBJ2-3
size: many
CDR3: CASSRILDTQYF
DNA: TGTGCCAGCAGCCGCATCTTAGATACGCAGTATTTT

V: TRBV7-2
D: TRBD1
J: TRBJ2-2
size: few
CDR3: CASSIGGSTGELFF
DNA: TGTGCCAGCAGCATAGGGGGCTCAACCGGGGAGCTGTTTTTT

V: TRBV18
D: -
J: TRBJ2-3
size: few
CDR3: CASSPPPGELSTDTQYF
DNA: TGTGCCAGCTCACCACCCCCGGGGGAGCTTAGCACAGATACGCAGTATTTT

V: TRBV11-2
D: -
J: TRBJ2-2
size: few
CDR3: CASRHTTGELFF
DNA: TGTGCCAGCAGACATACCACCGGGGAGCTGTTTTTT

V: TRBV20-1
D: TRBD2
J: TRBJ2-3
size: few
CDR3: CSARDALAAGRDTQYF
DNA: TGCAGTGCTAGAGACGCGTTAGCGGCCGGGAGGGATACGCAGTATTTT

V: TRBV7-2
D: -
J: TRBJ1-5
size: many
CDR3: CASSLAGAGSDQHF
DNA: TGTGCCAGCAGCTTAGCAGGGGCAGGGAGTGACCAGCATTTT

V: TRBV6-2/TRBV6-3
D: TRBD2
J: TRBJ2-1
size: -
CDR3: CASTTTSGGFNEQFF
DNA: TGTGCCAGCACCACGACTAGCGGGGGGTTCAATGAGCAGTTCTTC

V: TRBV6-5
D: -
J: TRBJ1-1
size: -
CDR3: CASSYLWGNTEAFF
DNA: TGTGCCAGCAGTTACCTTTGGGGGAACACTGAAGCTTTCTTT

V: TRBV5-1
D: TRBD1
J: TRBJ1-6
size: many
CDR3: CASSLGTGVSPLHF
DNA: TGCGCCAGCAGCCTCGGGACAGGGGTATCACCCCTCCACTTT

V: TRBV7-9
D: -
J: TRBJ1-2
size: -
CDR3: CASSRTRRNYGYTF
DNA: TGTGCCAGCAGCAGGACAAGAAGAAACTATGGCTACACCTTC

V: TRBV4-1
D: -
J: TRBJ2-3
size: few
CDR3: CASSPRFFTDTQYF
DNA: TGCGCCAGCAGCCCGAGGTTCTTCACAGATACGCAGTATTTT

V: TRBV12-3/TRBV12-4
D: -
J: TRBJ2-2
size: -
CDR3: CASSAGLSELFF
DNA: TGTGCCAGCAGTGCCGGGCTTAGTGAGCTGTTTTTT

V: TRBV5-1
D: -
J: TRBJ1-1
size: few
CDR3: CASSGEQGVGTEAFF
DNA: TGCGCCAGCAGCGGTGAACAGGGAGTCGGGACTGAAGCTTTCTTT

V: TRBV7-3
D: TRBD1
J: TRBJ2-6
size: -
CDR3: CASSRDSSSGANVLTF
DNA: TGTGCCAGCAGCCGGGACAGTTCATCTGGGGCCAACGTCCTGACTTTC

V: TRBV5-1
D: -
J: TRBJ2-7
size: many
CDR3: CASSFRDPGNEQYF
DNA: TGCGCCAGCAGCTTCCGGGACCCCGGAAACGAGCAGTACTTC

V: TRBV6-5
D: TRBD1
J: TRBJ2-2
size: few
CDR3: CASSGTDTGELFF
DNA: TGTGCCAGCTCGGGGACAGACACCGGGGAGCTGTTTTTT

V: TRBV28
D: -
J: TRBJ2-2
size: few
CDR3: CASSLYGGHRAGELFF
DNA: TGTGCCAGCAGTTTATATGGGGGCCATCGGGCCGGGGAGCTGTTTTTT

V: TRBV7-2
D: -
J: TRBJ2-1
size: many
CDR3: CASSFRDQGEQFF
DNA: TGTGCCAGCAGCTTCCGGGACCAGGGTGAGCAGTTCTTC

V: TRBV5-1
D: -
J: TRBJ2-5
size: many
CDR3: CASSLGPAGQGETQYF
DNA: TGCGCCAGCAGCTTGGGTCCCGCAGGGCAGGGGGAGACCCAGTACTTC

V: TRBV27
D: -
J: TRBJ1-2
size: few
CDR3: CASRTRPGAYTF
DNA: TGTGCCAGCAGGACCCGGCCGGGGGCCTACACCTTC

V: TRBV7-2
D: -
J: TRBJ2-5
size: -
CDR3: CASSLVEWLAETQYF
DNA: TGTGCCAGCAGCTTAGTAGAATGGCTAGCCGAGACCCAGTACTTC

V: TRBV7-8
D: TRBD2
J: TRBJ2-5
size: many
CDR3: CASSLGVGGYQETQYF
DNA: TGTGCCAGCAGCTTAGGTGTCGGGGGGTACCAAGAGACCCAGTACTTC

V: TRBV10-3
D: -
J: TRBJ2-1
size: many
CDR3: CAISLDRGRNEQFF
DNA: TGTGCCATCAGTTTGGACCGCGGTAGAAATGAGCAGTTCTTC

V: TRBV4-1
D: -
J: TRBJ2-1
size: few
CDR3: CASSQGVGRSNEQFF
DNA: TGCGCCAGCAGCCAAGGTGTGGGACGTAGCAATGAGCAGTTCTTC

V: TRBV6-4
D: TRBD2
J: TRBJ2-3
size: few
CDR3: CASSDETSGPINSTDTQYF
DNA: TGTGCCAGCAGTGACGAGACTAGCGGGCCCATTAATAGCACAGATACGCAGTATTTT

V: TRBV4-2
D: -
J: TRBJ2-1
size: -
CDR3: CASSQNSHGEQFF
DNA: TGTGCCAGCAGCCAAAACTCCCACGGTGAGCAGTTCTTC

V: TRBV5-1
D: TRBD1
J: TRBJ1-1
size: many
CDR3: CASSLARQGSEAFF
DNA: TGCGCCAGCAGCTTGGCTCGACAGGGGAGTGAAGCTTTCTTT

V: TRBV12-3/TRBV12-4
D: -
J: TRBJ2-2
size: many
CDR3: CASRLGIINTGELFF
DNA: TGTGCCAGCAGGCTTGGGATAATTAACACCGGGGAGCTGTTTTTT

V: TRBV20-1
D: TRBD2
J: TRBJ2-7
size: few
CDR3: CKAGGTYEQYF
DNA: TGCAAAGCGGGGGGCACTTACGAGCAGTACTTC

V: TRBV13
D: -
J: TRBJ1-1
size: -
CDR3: CASSLRSGPTRGAFF
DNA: TGTGCCAGCAGCTTACGCTCGGGGCCCACCCGCGGGGCTTTCTTT

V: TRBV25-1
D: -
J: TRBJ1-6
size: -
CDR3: CASSGRGTSPLHF
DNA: TGTGCCAGCAGTGGCCGGGGGACCTCACCCCTCCACTTT